This entry describes one T cell receptor (beta chain). Its target is not known. The data originate from a study of T-cell reconstitution after alpha-beta-depleted transplantation in children. Study-wide results and limits: Expanded clones from the graft, numbering several hundred, reportedly supplied alpha-beta T cells about two months after transplant. When one year had passed after transplant, most T-cell counts and diversity came from newly produced T cells.

Using unique molecular identifiers, the investigators prepared the TCRbeta library. TCRdb called the PCR reads again in MiXCR, with one record for every CDR3 protein. The table lists 150,000 to 250,000 distinct CDR3 sequences, roughly 6% of them singletons. V lost 0 bases and J 14 bases, leaving 17 bases between the germline ends. Looked up from germline, CDR1 is MGHRA and CDR2 is YSYEKL. The CDR3 extends over 14 amino acids. The chain employs TRBV4-1 and TRBJ2-1; a weak D match, TRBD1 (5 bases). Sequenced material: PBMCs, taken before TCRalphabeta/CD19-depleted stem cell transplant. The TCR sequence derives from a girl in the first two years of life with combined immunodeficiency, due to receive a stem cell transplant. Here the CDR3 reads CASSQDSLTAQEFF. Written as DNA, the CDR3 is TGCGCCAGCAGCCAAGACTCGTTGACAGCCCAGGAGTTCTTC.